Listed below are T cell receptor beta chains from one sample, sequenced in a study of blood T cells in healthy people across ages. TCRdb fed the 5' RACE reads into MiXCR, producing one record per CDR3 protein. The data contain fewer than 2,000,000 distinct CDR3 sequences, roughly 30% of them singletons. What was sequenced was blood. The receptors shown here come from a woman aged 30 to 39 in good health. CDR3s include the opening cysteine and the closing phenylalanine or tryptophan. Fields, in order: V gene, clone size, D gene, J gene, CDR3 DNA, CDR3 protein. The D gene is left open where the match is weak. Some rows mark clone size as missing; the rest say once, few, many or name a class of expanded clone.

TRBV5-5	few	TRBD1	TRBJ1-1	TGTGCCAGCAGCGGGGGGACAGGGGGCAATGAAGCTTTCTTT	CASSGGTGGNEAFF
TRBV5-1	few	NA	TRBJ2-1	TGCGCCAGCAGCTTGAATAGTGAGCAGTTCTTC	CASSLNSEQFF
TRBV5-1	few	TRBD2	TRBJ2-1	TGCGCCAGCAGCATAGCTAGCGGTGACAATGAGCAGTTCTTC	CASSIASGDNEQFF
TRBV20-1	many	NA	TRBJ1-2	TGCAGTGCTAGGGGAGGGGATGGCTACACCTTC	CSARGGDGYTF
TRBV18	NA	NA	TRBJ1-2	TGTGCCAGCTCACCAGGGATTAGTATCAACTATGGCTACACCTTC	CASSPGISINYGYTF
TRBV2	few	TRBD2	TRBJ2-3	TGTGCCAGCAGTGCGTCGGGACTAGCGGGAGTTGGGAGAGTGAATACGCAGTATTTT	CASSASGLAGVGRVNTQYF
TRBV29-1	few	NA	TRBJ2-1	TGCAGCGTTGGATTCAGCGACAATGAGCAGTTCTTC	CSVGFSDNEQFF
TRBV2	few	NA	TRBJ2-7	TGTGCCAGCAGGCCCCTACAGGGATCCTACGAGCAGTACTTC	CASRPLQGSYEQYF
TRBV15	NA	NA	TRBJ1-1	TGTGCCACCAGCGGCCTGGGAGGGGCCAAGAACACTGAAGCTTTCTTT	CATSGLGGAKNTEAFF
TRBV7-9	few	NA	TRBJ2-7	TGTGCCAGCAGCTTAGTACCACCCCACTCCTACGAGCAGTACTTC	CASSLVPPHSYEQYF
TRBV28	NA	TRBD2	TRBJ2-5	TGTGCCAGCAGCCCCGCTAGCGGGAGGTGGTACTTC	CASSPASGRWYF
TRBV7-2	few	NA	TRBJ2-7	TGTGCCAGCAGCGAACTTTATGGAGGGAACGAGCAGTACTTC	CASSELYGGNEQYF
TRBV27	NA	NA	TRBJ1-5	TGTGCCAGCTCGGGAGGGCGCAATCAGCCCCAGCATTTT	CASSGGRNQPQHF
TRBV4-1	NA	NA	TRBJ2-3	TGCGCCAGCAGCCCAGTCGGGATCCCAGATACGCAGTATTTT	CASSPVGIPDTQYF
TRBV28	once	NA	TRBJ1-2	TGTGCCAGCAGGTTAGGGATTCGTAACTATGGCTACACCTTC	CASRLGIRNYGYTF
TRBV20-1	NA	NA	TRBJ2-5	TGCAGTGCAGTCCCGGACAGCTCCCAAGAGACCCAGTACTTC	CSAVPDSSQETQYF
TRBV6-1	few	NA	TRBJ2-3	TGTGCCAGCAGTGCGCTGACAGGGGACTACACAGATACGCAGTATTTT	CASSALTGDYTDTQYF
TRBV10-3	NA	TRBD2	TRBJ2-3	TGTGCCATCAGTGAGTCAGGGCGGGAGGGGTCAGATACGCAGTATTTT	CAISESGREGSDTQYF
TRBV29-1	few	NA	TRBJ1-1	TGCAGCGCCGCGGACAGAAACACTGAAGCTTTCTTT	CSAADRNTEAFF
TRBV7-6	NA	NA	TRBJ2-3	TGTGCCAGCAGCGAGGAGACCTTCAGCACAGATACGCAGTATTTT	CASSEETFSTDTQYF